The present T cell receptor beta chain was sequenced within a study of molecular identifiers for immune sequencing clone quantification. Naive CD8 T cell sorting was performed on the CD8+CD4-CCR7+CD45RA+ phenotype. One entry per CDR3 protein results from TCRdb running MiXCR on the PCR reads. The repertoire holds about 640,000 distinct CDR3 sequences, with about 20% as singletons. Worth noting for this clonotype: As yet, its antigen is unknown. At one boundary the junction diverges from the germline segment, which might be a read error.

Study-wide results and limits: Investigators reportedly could detect spiked Jurkat TCR RNA from one cell among about a million naive cells.

CDR1 and CDR2 (germline): SGHDN, FVKESK. The CDR3 is 17 residues long. This TCR came from a human donor in good health. Some libraries in this study had Jurkat cell RNA spiked in. Sequencing was performed on naive CD8+ T cells from blood, with Jurkat cell RNA spiked in. Stated subset: FACS-sorted CD8+CD4-CCR7+CD45RA+ naive T cells. The V call is TRBV14, the J call TRBJ2-7; 7 nucleotides agree with TRBD1. The CDR3 bases are TGTGCCAGCAGCCAAGATTCAGTGGACAGGTGCAATCCGGGGCAGCACTTC. Translated: CASSQDSVDRCNPGQHF.